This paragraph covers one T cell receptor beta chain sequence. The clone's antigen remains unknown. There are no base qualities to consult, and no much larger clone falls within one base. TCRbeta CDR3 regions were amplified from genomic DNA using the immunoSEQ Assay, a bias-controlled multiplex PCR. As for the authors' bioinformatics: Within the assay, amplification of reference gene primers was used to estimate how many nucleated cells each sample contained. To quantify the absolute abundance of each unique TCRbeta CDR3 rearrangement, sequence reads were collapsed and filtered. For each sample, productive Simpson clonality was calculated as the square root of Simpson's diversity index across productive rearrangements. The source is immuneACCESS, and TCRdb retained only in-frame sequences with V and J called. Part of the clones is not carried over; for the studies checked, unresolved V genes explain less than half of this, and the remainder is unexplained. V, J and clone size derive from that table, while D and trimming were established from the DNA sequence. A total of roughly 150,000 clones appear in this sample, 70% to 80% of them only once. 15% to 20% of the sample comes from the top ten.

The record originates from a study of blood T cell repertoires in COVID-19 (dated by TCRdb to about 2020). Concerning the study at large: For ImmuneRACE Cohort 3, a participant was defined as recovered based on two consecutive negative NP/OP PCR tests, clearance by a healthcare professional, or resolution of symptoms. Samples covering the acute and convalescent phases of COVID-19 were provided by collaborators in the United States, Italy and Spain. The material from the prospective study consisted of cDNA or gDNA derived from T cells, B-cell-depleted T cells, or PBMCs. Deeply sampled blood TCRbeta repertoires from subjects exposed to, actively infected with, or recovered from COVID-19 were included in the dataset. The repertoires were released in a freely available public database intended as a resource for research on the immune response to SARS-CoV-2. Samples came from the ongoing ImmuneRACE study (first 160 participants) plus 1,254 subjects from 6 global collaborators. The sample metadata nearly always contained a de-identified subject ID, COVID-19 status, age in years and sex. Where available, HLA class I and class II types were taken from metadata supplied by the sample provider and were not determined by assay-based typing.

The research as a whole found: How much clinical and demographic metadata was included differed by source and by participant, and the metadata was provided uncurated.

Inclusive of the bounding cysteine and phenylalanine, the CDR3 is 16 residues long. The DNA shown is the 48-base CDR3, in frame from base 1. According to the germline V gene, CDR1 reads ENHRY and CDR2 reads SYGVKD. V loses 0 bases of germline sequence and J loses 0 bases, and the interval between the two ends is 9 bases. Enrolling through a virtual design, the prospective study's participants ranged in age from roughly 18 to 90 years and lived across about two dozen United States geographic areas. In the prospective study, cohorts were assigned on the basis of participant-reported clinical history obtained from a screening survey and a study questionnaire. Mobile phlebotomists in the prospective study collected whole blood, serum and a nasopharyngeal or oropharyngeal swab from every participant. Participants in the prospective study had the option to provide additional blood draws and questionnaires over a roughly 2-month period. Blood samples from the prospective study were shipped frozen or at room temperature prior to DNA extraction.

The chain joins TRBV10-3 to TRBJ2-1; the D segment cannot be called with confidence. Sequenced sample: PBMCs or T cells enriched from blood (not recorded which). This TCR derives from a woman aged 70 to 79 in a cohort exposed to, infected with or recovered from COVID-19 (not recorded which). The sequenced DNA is TGTGCCATCAGTGAGTCGCTCCCTAGCTCCTACAATGAGCAGTTCTTC. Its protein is CAISESLPSSYNEQFF.